The source of this T cell receptor (beta chain) is a study of regulatory T cells in long-lasting Graves disease (TCRdb year 2021). Context from the whole study: Persistent Graves' disease was defined as antithyroid drug treatment for over 5 years with persistently positive TSH receptor autoantibodies. Peripheral blood TCR sequencing and RNA sequencing compared persistent Graves' disease patients with newly diagnosed Graves' disease patients. The study was registered as a clinical trial and conducted in China. A total of 33 samples underwent TCR sequencing: some 13 from persistent and about 20 from newly diagnosed Graves' disease patients. In the clinical cohort, patients with persistent Graves' disease had used antithyroid drugs for an average of around 9.9 years. Overall study results and their limits: Peripheral blood alone was examined, since thyroid tissue, which constituted the primary lesion, could not be accessed. The authors acknowledged the small sample size as a limitation that may reduce accuracy. Preferential use of TRBV28, TRBJ1-2 and TRBJ2-5 was observed in persistent disease, whereas TRBV20-1 and TRBJ2-1 were favored in newly diagnosed disease. Persistent patients shared more public clonotypes among themselves (fewer than 3,000) than newly diagnosed patients did (about 970). Only the TCR beta chain was sequenced and analyzed. Compared with newly diagnosed patients, persistent Graves' disease patients had lower TCR Shannon entropy and fewer highly expanded clones, which suggests clonal expansion.

What the time point label conveys for this sample: persistent/refractory GD, antithyroid drugs over 5 years with positive TRAb. For both TCR sequencing and RNA sequencing, RNA was extracted from PBMCs using TRIzol. Graves' disease was diagnosed according to American Thyroid Association guidelines. Recruitment of patients was carried out at an endocrinology department in Xi'an, China. Each patient gave approximately 10 milliliters of peripheral blood, collected in an EDTA anticoagulant tube. PBMCs were isolated by Ficoll Paque Plus density gradient separation without further T cell sorting. An Agilent 2100 Bioanalyzer and agarose gel were used to assess RNA quality, and a NanoDrop 2000 was used to measure RNA concentration. CDR1 and CDR2, looked up from the germline V gene, are MGHRA and YSYEKL. Trimmed from V: 4 bases; trimmed from J: 1 base; junction bases lacking a gene match: 5. The CDR3, cysteine through phenylalanine, is 16 amino acids long. Only the CDR3 DNA stays, 48 bases, in frame from base 1.

About this clonotype: The antigen it binds to is not known. There are no base qualities to consult, and no much larger clone falls within one base.

Library creation used multiplex PCR. The sequencer listed for this sample is Illumina HiSeq 4000. iRepertoire HTBI primers and Arm-PCR amplification of CDR3 regions were used to construct TCR beta libraries. PCR products were gel purified before sequencing. From the authors' description of their analysis: Gene usage analysis of CDR3 amino acid clonotypes used the approximately 56 TRBV and about 13 TRBJ segments found across samples. Filtered high-quality paired reads were merged into contigs using COPE and FqMerger. BLAST was used to align contigs to the IMGT TRBV, TRBD and TRBJ reference genes, and CDR3 was defined following IMGT. Any clonotype with a frequency above 0.1% was counted as a highly expanded clone. Repertoire diversity was measured by Shannon entropy, and V-J evenness by the Gini coefficient. A clonotype was considered public if more than one individual shared it. TCRdb itself trimmed the public reads at Q25 with fastp, ran MiXCR and retained productive beta chains. Each entry is one CDR3 protein sequence, shown with its most common DNA and genes. V and J calls and clone size were set by TCRdb, not the authors. In this sample the table shows about 470,000 distinct CDR3 sequences, 20% to 25% of which occur a single time. Of the sample, roughly 6.9% falls within the top ten clones.

The sequence joins TRBV4-1 to TRBJ2-5; TRBD1 aligns with 11 central bases. The sample in question was peripheral blood mononuclear cells (PBMCs), obtained when the disease was refractory, from a patient treated with antithyroid drugs. The clonotype originates from a female donor with Graves disease. The DNA is TGCGCCAGCAGCCCCTGGACAGGGGGCGCCCAAGAGACCCAGTACTTC. Translated, it gives CASSPWTGGAQETQYF.